These T cell receptor beta chains were read from a single sample in a study of shared T cell receptors in the human thymus. The protocol was immunoSEQ multiplex PCR, while the TCRdb copy is restricted to in-frame clones and leaves out a portion. The table lists hundreds of thousands of clones, around 87% of them singletons, with about 0.0094% in the top ten. These data also formed part of another study, on human thymus T cells.

The sample was thymocytes. The receptors derive from a boy younger than two with a congenital heart defect. Each CDR3 is given with its conserved first and last residue. Fields, in order: clone size, V gene, J gene, CDR3 length, D gene, CDR3 DNA, CDR3 protein. The D gene is left open where the match is weak. Size tells how often a clone was seen (once, few, many) or the class of an expanded clone, and some rows leave it out.

>NA|TRBV28|TRBJ2-7|12|NA
TGTGCCAGCACCTCCCCAGGGGTCGGGCAGTACTTC
CASTSPGVGQYF
>once|TRBV7-7|TRBJ2-5|16|TRBD2
TGTGCTAGCAGCTTAGCCCACAGCGGGAGTTGGGAGACCCAGTACTTC
CASSLAHSGSWETQYF
>NA|TRBV4-3|TRBJ1-5|18|NA
TGCGCCAGCAGCCAAGATCGCGCTGCGGGGGAACCGAATCAGCCCCAGCATTTT
CASSQDRAAGEPNQPQHF
>NA|TRBV30|TRBJ2-2|14|TRBD1
TGTGCCTTTCCAGGGGGCTCGAACACCGGGGAGCTGTTTTTT
CAFPGGSNTGELFF
>NA|TRBV2|TRBJ1-6|17|NA
TGTGCCAGCAGTGGGAAGAAGAGGGAGCGCCGTAATTCCCCCCTCCACTTT
CASSGKKRERRNSPLHF
>NA|TRBV4-3|TRBJ2-1|18|NA
TGCGCCAGCAGCCAAGAATCGACGGATGGGGAGGCCTACAATGAGCAGTTCTTC
CASSQESTDGEAYNEQFF
>NA|TRBV5-1|TRBJ1-2|13|NA
TGCGCCAGCAGCGCAGGGACTATCTATGGCTACACCTTC
CASSAGTIYGYTF
>NA|TRBV19|TRBJ2-2|19|NA
TGTGCCAGTAGTCCCGCTGCCAAGGCGGGGGCCCCGAACACCGGGGAGCTGTTTTTT
CASSPAAKAGAPNTGELFF
>once|TRBV28|TRBJ2-7|15|NA
TGTGCCAGTGGTAGAGAGGGGGTAGGTTACTACGAGCAGTACTTC
CASGREGVGYYEQYF
>NA|TRBV6-1|TRBJ1-1|12|NA
TGTGCCAGCAGATCACCGGGAACTGAAGCTTTCTTT
CASRSPGTEAFF
>NA|TRBV18|TRBJ2-3|18|TRBD2
TGTGCCAGCTCACTGCCCGCCGGCGGCGGGAGTATGACAGATACGCAGTATTTT
CASSLPAGGGSMTDTQYF
>NA|TRBV2|TRBJ2-7|14|NA
TGTGCCAGCAGTCTCAAACTATGTGCCAACGAGCAGTACTTC
CASSLKLCANEQYF
>NA|TRBV15|TRBJ2-1|16|TRBD2
TGTGCCACCAGCAGGGGGACAGCCATTGGACTAGCGGGATTCTTCTTC
CATSRGTAIGLAGFFF
>NA|TRBV4-1|TRBJ1-2|19|NA
TGCGCCAGCAGCCAAGACCAAACTCGATTAGGGGCCCTTAACTATGGCTACACCTTC
CASSQDQTRLGALNYGYTF
>NA|TRBV18|TRBJ2-7|15|NA
TGTGCCAGCTCACCCCGAGCGGGCGGCTCCTACGAGCAGTACTTC
CASSPRAGGSYEQYF
>NA|TRBV7-2|TRBJ2-7|18|TRBD2
TGTGCCAGCAGCTCATCCGCGGGACTAGCGGGGGGGCACTACGAGCAGTACTTC
CASSSSAGLAGGHYEQYF
>NA|TRBV28|TRBJ2-1|13|NA
TGTGCCAGCAGTCCAAGGACAGACAATGAGCAGTTCTTC
CASSPRTDNEQFF
>NA|TRBV7-6|TRBJ2-5|15|TRBD2
TGTGCCAGCAGCTTGATTTTACCGGGAGGAGAGACCCAGTACTTC
CASSLILPGGETQYF
>few|TRBV5-1|TRBJ2-7|15|TRBD1
TGCGCCAGCAGCTTGGAGACAGGGGTCATGTACGAGCAGTACTTC
CASSLETGVMYEQYF
>NA|TRBV28|TRBJ2-7|15|TRBD2
TGTGCCAGCAGAAATCAGACTAGCGAGTCCTACGAGCAGTACTTC
CASRNQTSESYEQYF
>few|TRBV28|TRBJ2-7|14|NA
TGTGCCAGCAGTTGGAGGACTGATTCCTACGAGCAGTACTTC
CASSWRTDSYEQYF
>NA|TRBV9|TRBJ2-1|17|TRBD2
TGTGCCAGCAGCCCCGGGACTAGCGGGGGCTCCTACAATGAGCAGTTCTTC
CASSPGTSGGSYNEQFF
>NA|TRBV27|TRBJ1-1|13|NA
TGTGCCAGCAGTTTATCGGGGGGTACTGAAGCTTTCTTT
CASSLSGGTEAFF
>once|TRBV28|TRBJ1-2|14|NA
TGTGCCAGCAGTCGGTCCCAGGGCACCTATGGCTACACCTTC
CASSRSQGTYGYTF
>NA|TRBV6-1|TRBJ2-1|14|TRBD1
TGTGCCAGCACCGACCGGGACAGGGGAAATGAGCAGTTCTTC
CASTDRDRGNEQFF
>NA|TRBV5-1|TRBJ1-6|18|NA
TGCGCCAGCAGCTTGAGGGGACTCAACAGCTCCTATAATTCCCCCCTCCACTTT
CASSLRGLNSSYNSPLHF
>NA|TRBV7-9|TRBJ1-1|16|NA
TGTGCCAGCAGCTTACCCCCAGAGGACAAGAACACTGAAGCTTTCTTT
CASSLPPEDKNTEAFF
>NA|TRBV30|TRBJ2-7|16|TRBD2
TGTGCCTGGAGTGCAACCTCTCCTAGCGGGGGACCCATTGTGTTCTTC
CAWSATSPSGGPIVFF
>NA|TRBV23-1|TRBJ1-2|12|TRBD1
TGCGCCAGCAGTCCCCGGGACAGGGGCTACACCTTC
CASSPRDRGYTF